This T cell receptor beta chain was recorded in a study of T cell changes during pregnancy in multiple sclerosis. Profiling relied on immunoSEQ multiplex PCR, and the TCRdb table lists in-frame clones only, not all of them. The sample comprises over 70,000 clones, about 94% of which are singletons, and 2% to 2.5% rests with the top ten. The V end was cut by 4 bases, the J end by 5 bases, with 6 bases between. The CDR3 length is 12 residues. Per the germline V gene, CDR1 is SGHDT and CDR2 is YYEEEE. This clone was observed once. The source of this sequence is a female donor with multiple sclerosis, enrolled in a pregnancy study. The sequencing here drew on peripheral blood, taken in the third trimester of pregnancy. The genes are TRBV5-6 and TRBJ1-4; D not certain. CDR3 DNA: TGTGCCAGCAGCCTACGAAATGAAAAACTGTTTTTT. Encoded protein: CASSLRNEKLFF.